The 23 T cell receptor beta chains given below trace back to one sample, sequenced in a study of shared clonotypes between healthy human individuals. The data were produced by immunoSEQ multiplex PCR, yet TCRdb's version contains in-frame clones alone and is incomplete. The sample holds more than 2,000,000 clones; more than 85% are singletons and the top ten take about 0.37%. Specimen: naive CD4+ T cells from PBMCs. Subset specified: CD45RA+ positively selected. Receptors were obtained from a man younger than 35 in good health. Some clones in this sample may be carry-over from other donors' samples.

This clone appeared once. This chain connects TRBV6-6 to TRBJ2-7; D could derive from TRBD1 or TRBD2 (5 bases each). The CDR3 runs to 14 residues. Trimming stripped 6 bases from V and 0 bases from J, with 12 bases between. CDR1 is MNHNY, CDR2 SVGAGI, per germline (reference sequence). CDR3 DNA: TGTGCCAGCAGGGGACCAGGGATCTCCTACGAGCAGTACTTC. This translates into CASRGPGISYEQYF.

The rearrangement uses TRBV30 and TRBJ1-1; no clear D. Germline V gene sequence: CDR1 GTSNPN, CDR2 SVGIG (reference sequence). V was trimmed by 1 base and J by 1 base, leaving 4 bases between them. This CDR3 comprises 12 residues. The CDR3 reads CAWSASNTEAFF. Here the CDR3 DNA reads TGTGCCTGGAGTGCATCGAACACTGAAGCTTTCTTT. The full variable domain, completed using reference TRBV30 and TRBJ1-1, is SQTIHQWPATLVQPVGSPLSLECTVEGTSNPNLYWYRQAAGRGLQLLFYSVGIGQISSEVPQNLSASRPQDRQFILSSKKLLLSDSGFYLCAWSASNTEAFFGQGTRLTVV.

The chain carries TRBV11-3 and TRBJ2-3, with D unclear. The CDR3 sequence is 16 residues long. Germline values: CDR1 SGHNT, CDR2 YENEEA. V lost 1 base to trimming and J lost 1 base, with 12 bases between them. For the CDR3, the DNA is TGTGCCAGCAGCTTAGGGATACAGCCGCGCACAGATACGCAGTATTTT. This codes for CASSLGIQPRTDTQYF.

The chain uses TRBV29-1 and TRBJ2-5, with 8 bases identical to TRBD2. V lost 4 bases and J lost 0; bases outside the gene matches: 4. Germline V gives CDR1 SQVTM, CDR2 ANQGSEA. This CDR3 is 14 amino acids long. The CDR3 nucleotides read TGCAGCGTTGTTACTAGCGGTAACCAAGAGACCCAGTACTTC. It encodes CSVVTSGNQETQYF. Drawing the rest from reference TRBV29-1 and TRBJ2-5, the complete variable domain is SAVISQKPSRDICQRGTSLTIQCQVDSQVTMMFWYRQQPGQSLTLIATANQGSEATYESGFVIDKFPISRPNLTFSTLTVSNMSPEDSSIYLCSVVTSGNQETQYFGPGTRLLVL.

In DNA form, the CDR3 reads TGTGCCAGCAGTTACGGTCAGGGTAATACGCAGTATTTT. It encodes CASSYGQGNTQYF. The rearrangement links TRBV6-5 to TRBJ2-3, with D possibly TRBD1 on 5 matching bases. The CDR3 has 13 amino acids. V was pared by 2 bases and J by 7 bases, with 10 bases between. Germline loops: CDR1 MNHEY, CDR2 SVGAGI.

The chain has TRBV30 and TRBJ2-7; 9 bases line up with TRBD2. Germline V gene lookup returns CDR1 GTSNPN and CDR2 SVGIG (reference sequence). This CDR3 contains 16 residues. With 3 bases clipped from V and 2 bases from J, the junction kept 11 bases outside the gene matches. The CDR3 DNA follows: TGTGCCTGGAGGCCCAGCGGGAGGCCCTCTCCCTACGAGCAGTACTTC. Its translation: CAWRPSGRPSPYEQYF.

The V gene is TRBV19, the J gene TRBJ2-3; D is perhaps TRBD2 (6 bases). The CDR3 has 14 amino acids. V was cut by 5 bases and J by 3 bases, with 12 bases left in between. From germline, CDR1 is LNHDA and CDR2 SQIVND (reference sequence). Written as DNA, the CDR3 is TGTGCCAGTAGTCCGACTGGGGGGACAGATACGCAGTATTTT. Amino acids: CASSPTGGTDTQYF.

This clone was observed once. Written as DNA, the CDR3 is TGTGCCAGCAGTTATACGGTGAACACTGAAGCTTTCTTT. Protein product: CASSYTVNTEAFF. The rearrangement uses TRBV6-6 and TRBJ1-1; D gene unclear. Trimming shortened V by 3 bases and J by 0 bases, and 5 bases separated the two germline ends. The CDR3 covers 13 residues. Germline CDR1 is MNHNY and CDR2 is SVGAGI (reference sequence).

The genes are TRBV6-1 and TRBJ1-5; D ambiguous. The length of the CDR3 is 17 residues. The V end lost 1 base, the J end lost 0 bases, and 13 bases lay between the germline ends. Germline CDR1 reads MNHNS; CDR2 reads SASEGT. This chain's CDR3 is CASSEGMAVYSNQPQHF. The CDR3, as DNA: TGTGCCAGCAGTGAAGGAATGGCAGTCTATAGCAATCAGCCCCAGCATTTT.

V and J are TRBV2 and TRBJ1-5; D gene unclear. The CDR3 consists of 16 residues. Trimming removed 0 bases at V and 0 bases at J, with 9 bases between. Germline-derived CDR1 and CDR2 are SNHLY and FYNNEI. CDR3 sequence: CASSEAQVYSNQPQHF. CDR3 nucleotide sequence: TGTGCCAGCAGTGAAGCTCAAGTGTATAGCAATCAGCCCCAGCATTTT.

The chain couples TRBV28 to TRBJ2-2; weak D call: TRBD2 (6 bases). The germline V gene has CDR1 MDHEN and CDR2 SYDVKM. The CDR3 loop spans 14 amino acids. CDR3 nucleotides: TGTGCGACTCTAATCGGGGGTCCGAGCAGGGAGCTGTTTTTT. Protein product: CATLIGGPSRELFF.

The V gene is TRBV11-2, the J gene TRBJ1-2; a possible D gene is TRBD1 (5 bases). CDR1 and CDR2 (germline): SGHAT, FQNNGV. Trimming cost V 1 base and J 4 bases, with 25 bases left between them. The CDR3 loop spans 19 amino acids. CDR3 region: CASSLASGGGFSRLYGYTF. DNA of the CDR3: TGTGCCAGCAGCTTAGCTTCTGGGGGTGGCTTCTCCCGGCTCTATGGCTACACCTTC.

Written as DNA, the CDR3 is TGTGCCAGCAGCTCATATCGGGAGCTTCCCAAACCGAGGGTAGGTGAGCAGTTCTTC. Encoded protein: CASSSYRELPKPRVGEQFF. The V gene is TRBV28, the J gene TRBJ2-1, with D perhaps TRBD2 (6 bases). This CDR3 has 19 residues. Trimming took 6 bases from V and 9 from J, leaving 33 bases between them. CDR1 MDHEN and CDR2 SYDVKM come from the germline V gene.

The V gene is TRBV14, the J gene TRBJ2-3; D remains unclear. CDR3 length: 13 residues. Germline V gene data show CDR1 as SGHDN and CDR2 as FVKESK. Trimming shortened V by 2 bases and J by 2 bases, and 5 bases separated the two germline ends. This CDR3 is CASSQFDTDTQYF. CDR3 DNA: TGTGCCAGCAGCCAATTTGACACAGATACGCAGTATTTT.

The J gene is TRBJ1-1, the V gene TRBV5-4; 7 bases agree with TRBD1. V lost 3 bases and J lost 2; bases outside the gene matches: 7. This CDR3 comprises 15 residues. Germline lookup yields CDR1 SGHNT and CDR2 YYREEE (reference sequence). The CDR3 DNA reads as TGTGCCAGCAGCTCCGAACAGGGGTTTAACACTGAAGCTTTCTTT. It codes for CASSSEQGFNTEAFF.

This rearrangement joins TRBV7-9 to TRBJ2-5; no definite D call. V lost 3 bases and J 4 bases, leaving 12 bases between the germline ends. CDR3 length equals 14 residues. Germline V lookup: CDR1 SEHNR, CDR2 FQNEAQ (reference sequence). The DNA for the CDR3 is TGTGCCAGCAGCTTGCCTTTATATTCAGAGACCCAGTACTTC. Its protein product is CASSLPLYSETQYF.

The CDR3 coding sequence is TGTGCCAGCAGTGAAATTTCGGGAGCGGGCTCCTACAATGAGCAGTTCTTC. Encoded protein: CASSEISGAGSYNEQFF. This chain links TRBV6-1 with TRBJ2-1; a weak D match, TRBD2 (6 bases). There are 17 residues in the CDR3. Germline V CDR1 and CDR2: MNHNS, SASEGT. Trimming left V 2 bases short and J 0 bases short, with 14 bases between.

This clone was detected once. This sequence joins TRBV18 and TRBJ2-5; possible D gene TRBD2, 6 bases. The CDR3 length is 15 residues. Trimming shortened V by 0 bases and J by 4 bases, and 12 bases separated the two germline ends. CDR1 KGHSH and CDR2 LQKENI come from the germline V gene. The CDR3: CASSPPEGYGETQYF. DNA for the CDR3: TGTGCCAGCTCACCACCGGAGGGATACGGAGAGACCCAGTACTTC.

The V gene is TRBV7-9, the J gene TRBJ2-2; no definite D call. V lost 3 bases, J lost 1 base, and 6 bases lay in between. Germline CDR1 SEHNR, CDR2 FQNEAQ (reference sequence). This CDR3 is 14 amino acids long. As DNA, the CDR3 is TGTGCCAGCAGCTTCCGACAGAACACCGGGGAGCTGTTTTTT. It yields the protein CASSFRQNTGELFF.

CDR3 DNA sequence: TGTGCCAGCAGGGCGGGACAACGTGGCGCTGAAGCTTTCTTT. Its translation: CASRAGQRGAEAFF. This chain connects TRBV2 to TRBJ1-1; D may be TRBD1 (6 bases). Germline lookup yields CDR1 SNHLY and CDR2 FYNNEI. V was cut by 6 bases and J by 6 bases, with 17 bases left in between. This CDR3 contains 14 residues.

The rearrangement joins TRBV25-1 to TRBJ2-7; D is undetermined. Germline V gives CDR1 MGHDK, CDR2 SYGVNS. Trimming pared 5 bases from V and 6 bases from J, leaving 8 bases between. CDR3 length: 11 amino acids. CDR3 sequence reads: CASSQAREQYF. The CDR3 bases are TGTGCCAGCAGTCAGGCTCGCGAGCAGTACTTC.

The chain links TRBV28 to TRBJ2-5; TRBD2 matches at 7 bases. The CDR3 is made up of 14 amino acids. Per germline, CDR1 MDHEN and CDR2 SYDVKM. Losses at the gene ends were 2 bases for V and 5 bases for J; bases not matched to a gene: 5. CDR3 sequence (DNA): TGTGCCAGCAGTTTAGCGGGAGAGTGGGAGACCCAGTACTTC. It translates to CASSLAGEWETQYF.

This sequence joins TRBV10-2 and TRBJ2-1; D is possibly TRBD2 (5 bases). This CDR3 comprises 15 residues. V shed 3 bases and J shed 6 bases, with 15 bases lying between them. CDR1 and CDR2 from the germline V gene are WSHSY and SAAADI. Here the CDR3 DNA reads TGCGCCAGCAGTGAAGGGTCGGGATCCACCAATGAGCAGTTCTTC. The encoded protein is CASSEGSGSTNEQFF.